This TCR beta chain appears in the sequencing data of a study of T cells in Graves' hyperthyroidism and ophthalmopathy. This clonotype was seen ten or more times. Its antigen remains unidentified. The CDR3 length is 10 residues. The V end was cut by 8 bases, the J end by 5 bases, with 4 bases between. Germline CDR1 is MNHEY and CDR2 is SVGEGT. Pregnant or lactating patients were excluded, as were those with uncontrolled infection or other autoimmune disease. The TCR beta CDR3 regions underwent amplification using RNA transcripts as the source. First-round RT-PCR with HTBI primers amplified the TCR CDR3 region. TCRdb fed the multiplex PCR reads into MiXCR, producing one record per CDR3 protein. The repertoire holds some 500,000 distinct CDR3 sequences, with about 16% as singletons. Study-level results: The model identified upcoming ophthalmopathy a median about six months ahead of onset.

Sequencing was carried out using blood. This sequence joins TRBV6-2 or TRBV6-3 and TRBJ2-1; D remains ambiguous. The receptor comes from a woman younger than 45 with Graves' ophthalmopathy. The CDR3 sequence is CASGDNEQFF. The CDR3 DNA is TGTGCCAGCGGCGACAATGAGCAGTTCTTC.